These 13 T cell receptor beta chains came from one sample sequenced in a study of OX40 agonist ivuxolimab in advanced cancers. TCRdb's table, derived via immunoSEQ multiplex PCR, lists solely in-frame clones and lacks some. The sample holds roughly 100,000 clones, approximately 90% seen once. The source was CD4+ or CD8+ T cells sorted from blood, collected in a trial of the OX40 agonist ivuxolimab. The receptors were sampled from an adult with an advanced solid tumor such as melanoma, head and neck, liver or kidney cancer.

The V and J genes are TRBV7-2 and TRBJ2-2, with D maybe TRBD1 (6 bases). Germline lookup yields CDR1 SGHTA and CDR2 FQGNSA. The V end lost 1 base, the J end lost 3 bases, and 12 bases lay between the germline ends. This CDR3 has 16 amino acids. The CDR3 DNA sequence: TGTGCCAGCAGCTTAGTCGTGAGGGGGTACACCGGGGAGCTGTTTTTT. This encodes CASSLVVRGYTGELFF.

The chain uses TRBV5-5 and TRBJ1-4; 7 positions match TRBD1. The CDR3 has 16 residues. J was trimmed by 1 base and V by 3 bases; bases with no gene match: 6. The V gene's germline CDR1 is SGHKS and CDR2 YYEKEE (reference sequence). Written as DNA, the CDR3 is TGTGCCAGCAGCTCGTTAGGGACAGTAACTAATGAAAAACTGTTTTTT. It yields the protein CASSSLGTVTNEKLFF.

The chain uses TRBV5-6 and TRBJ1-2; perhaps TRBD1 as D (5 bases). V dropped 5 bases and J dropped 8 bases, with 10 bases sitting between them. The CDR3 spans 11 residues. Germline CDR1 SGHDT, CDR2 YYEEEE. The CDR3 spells CASSSTVGYTF. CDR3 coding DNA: TGTGCCAGCAGTTCGACAGTGGGCTACACCTTC.

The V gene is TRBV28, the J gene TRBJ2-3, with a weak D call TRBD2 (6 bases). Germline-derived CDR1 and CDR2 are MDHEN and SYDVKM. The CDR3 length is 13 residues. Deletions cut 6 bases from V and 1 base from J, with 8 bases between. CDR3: CASRPGGTDTQYF. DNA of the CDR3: TGTGCCAGCAGACCGGGGGGCACAGATACGCAGTATTTT.

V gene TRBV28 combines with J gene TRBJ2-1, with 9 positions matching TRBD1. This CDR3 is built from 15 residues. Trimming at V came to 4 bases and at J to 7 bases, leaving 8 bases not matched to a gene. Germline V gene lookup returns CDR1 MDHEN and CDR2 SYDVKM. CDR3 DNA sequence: TGTGCCAGCAGTTCAACGGGACAGGGTTTGAATGAGCAGTTCTTC. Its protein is CASSSTGQGLNEQFF.

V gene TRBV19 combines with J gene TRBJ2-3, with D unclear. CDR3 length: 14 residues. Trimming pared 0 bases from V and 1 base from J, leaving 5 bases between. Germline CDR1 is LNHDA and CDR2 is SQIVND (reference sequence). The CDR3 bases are TGTGCCAGTAGTATAGAACCCCGCACAGATACGCAGTATTTT. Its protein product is CASSIEPRTDTQYF.

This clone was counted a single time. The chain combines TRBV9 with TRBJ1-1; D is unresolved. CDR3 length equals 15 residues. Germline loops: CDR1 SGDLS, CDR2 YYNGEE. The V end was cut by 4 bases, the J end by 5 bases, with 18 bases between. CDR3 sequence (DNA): TGTGCCAGCAGCCCTCGAGCGACCCTGGGAACTGAAGCTTTCTTT. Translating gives CASSPRATLGTEAFF.

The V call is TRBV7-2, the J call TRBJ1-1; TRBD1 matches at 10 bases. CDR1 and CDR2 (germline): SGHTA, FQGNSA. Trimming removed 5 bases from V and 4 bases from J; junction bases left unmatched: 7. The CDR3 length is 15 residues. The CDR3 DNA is TGTGCCAGCAGCGTACCGGGACAGGGGAGCACTGAAGCTTTCTTT. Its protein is CASSVPGQGSTEAFF.

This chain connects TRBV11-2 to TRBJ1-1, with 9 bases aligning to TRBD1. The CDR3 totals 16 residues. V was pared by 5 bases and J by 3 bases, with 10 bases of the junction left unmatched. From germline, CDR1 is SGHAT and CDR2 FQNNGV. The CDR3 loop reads CASSPDRGAGDTEAFF. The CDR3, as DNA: TGTGCCAGCAGCCCGGACAGGGGCGCAGGGGACACTGAAGCTTTCTTT.

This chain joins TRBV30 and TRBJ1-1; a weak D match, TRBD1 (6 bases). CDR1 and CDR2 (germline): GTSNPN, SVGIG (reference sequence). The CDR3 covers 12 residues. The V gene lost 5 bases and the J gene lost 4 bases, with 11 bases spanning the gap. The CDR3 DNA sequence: TGTGCCTGGGAACAGGGTTCCACTGAAGCTTTCTTT. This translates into CAWEQGSTEAFF. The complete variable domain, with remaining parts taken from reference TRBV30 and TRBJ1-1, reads SQTIHQWPATLVQPVGSPLSLECTVEGTSNPNLYWYRQAAGRGLQLLFYSVGIGQISSEVPQNLSASRPQDRQFILSSKKLLLSDSGFYLCAWEQGSTEAFFGQGTRLTVV.

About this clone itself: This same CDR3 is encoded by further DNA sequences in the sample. The CDR3 is CAWRRTLVGAGANVLTF. CDR3 nucleotides: TGTGCCTGGAGGAGGACGTTAGTGGGGGCTGGGGCCAACGTCCTGACTTTC. This chain links TRBV30 with TRBJ2-6, with D perhaps given as TRBD1 or TRBD2 (5 bases each). V gave up 3 bases and J gave up 2 bases, with 17 bases separating them. Germline assignment: CDR1 GTSNPN and CDR2 SVGIG (reference sequence). The CDR3 spans 17 residues.

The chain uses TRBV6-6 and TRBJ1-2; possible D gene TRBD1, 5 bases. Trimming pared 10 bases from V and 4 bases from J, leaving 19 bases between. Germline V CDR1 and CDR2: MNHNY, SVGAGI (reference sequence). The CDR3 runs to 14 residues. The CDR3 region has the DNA TGTGCCACCTTCTCAGGGAGACTGATCTATGGCTACACCTTC. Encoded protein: CATFSGRLIYGYTF.

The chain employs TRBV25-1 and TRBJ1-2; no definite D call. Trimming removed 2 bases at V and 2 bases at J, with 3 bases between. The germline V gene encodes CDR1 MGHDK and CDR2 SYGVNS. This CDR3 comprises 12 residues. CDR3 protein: CASSENNYGYTF. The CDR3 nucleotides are TGTGCCAGCAGTGAAAACAACTATGGCTACACCTTC.